The next 10 T cell receptor beta chains were all read from a single sample in a study of T-cell memory formation after mild COVID-19. TCRdb analysed the 5' RACE reads with MiXCR anew, one entry per CDR3 protein. The sample shows a few hundred thousand distinct CDR3 sequences, roughly an eighth of them seen only once. The material sequenced was PBMCs or a T cell subset sorted from them (not recorded which). These receptors originate from a young man who had mild COVID-19 (a few samples of this study predate the infection). Cell type and time point are not known.

This clonotype was seen only a few times. This chain connects TRBV24-1 to TRBJ2-2; 8 nucleotides match TRBD1. The CDR3 has 15 amino acids. After removal of 2 bases from V and 7 bases from J, the junction contained 5 bases not matched to a gene. Germline assignment: CDR1 KGHDR and CDR2 SFDVKD. The CDR3 here is CATSDSDRDIGELFF. The CDR3 nucleotides are TGTGCCACCAGTGATTCGGACAGGGATATCGGGGAGCTGTTTTTT.

The chain couples TRBV7-8 to TRBJ2-1; 10 nucleotides line up with TRBD1. The CDR3 has 16 residues. Germline V gives CDR1 SGHVS, CDR2 FQNEAQ. Unmatched junction bases numbered 4, after V lost 2 bases and J lost 3 bases. The CDR3 DNA follows: TGTGCCAGCAGCTTAATGGACAGGGGGTACTACAATGAGCAGTTCTTC. Translation: CASSLMDRGYYNEQFF.

This clonotype was seen a handful of times. The rearrangement links TRBV7-9 to TRBJ2-5; 7 bases align to TRBD2. Germline CDR1 and CDR2: SEHNR and FQNEAQ (reference sequence). This CDR3 is built from 14 residues. Trimming took 8 bases from V and 2 from J; bases not matched to a gene: 8. The CDR3 nucleotides are TGTGCCAGCGTACTGAGCGGGGCGCAAGAGACCCAGTACTTC. Protein sequence: CASVLSGAQETQYF.

This clonotype has only a few counts. The chain combines TRBV5-1 with TRBJ1-1; D is perhaps TRBD1 (5 bases). CDR1 is SGHRS, CDR2 YFSETQ, per germline. With 2 bases removed from V and 4 bases from J, the gap between germline ends came to 9 bases. CDR3 length equals 13 residues. For the CDR3, the DNA is TGCGCCAGCAGCTTCAGGGCTGGCACTGAAGCTTTCTTT. Translating gives CASSFRAGTEAFF.

V gene TRBV12-3 or TRBV12-4 combines with J gene TRBJ1-5; possible D gene TRBD1, 5 bases. Trimming took 7 bases from V and 9 from J, leaving 22 bases between them. The CDR3 length is 15 residues. The CDR3 nucleotides are TGTGCCAGCACAATATCTGGGGGGGTCTTGAGGCCCCAGCATTTT. Translating it yields CASTISGGVLRPQHF.

This chain joins TRBV12-3 or TRBV12-4 and TRBJ2-3, with D maybe TRBD2 (7 bases). The V gene lost 5 bases and the J gene lost 6 bases, with 18 bases spanning the gap. The CDR3 spans 15 residues. In DNA form, the CDR3 reads TGTGCCAGCAGTCGTGACGCGGGGGCCGGGGATACGCAGTATTTT. As protein: CASSRDAGAGDTQYF.

This clonotype was counted only a few times. The chain uses TRBV28 and TRBJ2-7; TRBD1 agrees at 8 bases. Germline trimming cut 6 bases from V and 7 bases from J; bases unmatched to any gene: 8. This CDR3 has 13 residues. Germline-derived CDR1 and CDR2 are MDHEN and SYDVKM. The CDR3 nucleotides read TGTGCCAGCAGAACCGGGACAGGACGTGAGCAGTACGTC. It is translated as CASRTGTGREQYV.

This clonotype was observed many times. The chain carries TRBV24-1 and TRBJ2-7; D is undetermined. V gave up 9 bases and J gave up 3 bases, with 11 bases separating them. Germline V gene data show CDR1 as KGHDR and CDR2 as SFDVKD. The CDR3 has 12 residues. The CDR3 is CATLRPLYEQYF. The CDR3 coding sequence is TGTGCCACCCTGCGGCCGCTCTACGAGCAGTACTTC.

This clonotype appeared many times. CDR3: CASSFRMTFQETQYF. In DNA, the CDR3 is TGTGCCAGCAGCTTCCGGATGACCTTCCAAGAGACCCAGTACTTC. This sequence joins TRBV5-6 and TRBJ2-5; D remains ambiguous. CDR1 is SGHDT, CDR2 YYEEEE, per germline. V lost 2 bases to trimming and J lost 1 base, with 12 bases between them. The CDR3 is 15 residues long.

This clonotype occurred a few times. The rearrangement uses TRBV5-1 and TRBJ2-1; perhaps TRBD2 as D (6 bases). This CDR3 spans 18 amino acids. Per germline, CDR1 SGHRS and CDR2 YFSETQ. The ends were cut back, 0 bases at V and 5 bases at J, with 21 bases in the middle. Here the CDR3 DNA reads TGCGCCAGCAGCTTGGGATACGCAGTCCGGAGGGTGGACAATGAGCAGTTCTTC. Translating gives CASSLGYAVRRVDNEQFF.